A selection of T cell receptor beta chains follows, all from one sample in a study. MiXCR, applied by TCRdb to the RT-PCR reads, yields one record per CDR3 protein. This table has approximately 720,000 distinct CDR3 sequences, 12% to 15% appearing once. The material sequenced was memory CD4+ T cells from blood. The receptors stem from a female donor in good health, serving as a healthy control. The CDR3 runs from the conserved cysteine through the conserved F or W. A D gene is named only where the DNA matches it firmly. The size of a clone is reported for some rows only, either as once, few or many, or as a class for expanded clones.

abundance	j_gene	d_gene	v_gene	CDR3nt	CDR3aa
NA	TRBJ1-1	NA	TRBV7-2	TGTGCCAGCAGCTCCCACTGGACAGTGAACACTGAAGCTTTCTTT	CASSSHWTVNTEAFF
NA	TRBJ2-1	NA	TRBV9	TGTGCCAGCAGCGAGACCCAAAGCGTTTCCTACAATGAGCAGTTCTTC	CASSETQSVSYNEQFF
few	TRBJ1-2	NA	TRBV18	TGTGCCAGCTCACCTCTTGAGGGCGCGGCGGAGAACTATGGCTACACCTTC	CASSPLEGAAENYGYTF
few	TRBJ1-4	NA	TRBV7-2	TGTGCCAGCAGCTTAGCGCGGGTCCTAGGTGAAAAACTGTTTTTT	CASSLARVLGEKLFF
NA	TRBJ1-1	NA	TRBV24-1	TGTGCCATTTTGAACACTGAAGCTTTCTTT	CAILNTEAFF
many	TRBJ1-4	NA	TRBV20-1	TGCAGTGCTAGAGCCGGGACACTCATCGGGGAAAAACTGTTTTTT	CSARAGTLIGEKLFF
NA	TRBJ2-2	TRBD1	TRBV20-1	TGCAGTGCGACCGGACAGGGGGCGCTGACCGGGGAGCTGTTTTTT	CSATGQGALTGELFF
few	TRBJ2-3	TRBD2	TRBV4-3	TGCGCCAGCAGCCAACTAGCGGGGGTGAGCACAGATACGCAGTATTTT	CASSQLAGVSTDTQYF
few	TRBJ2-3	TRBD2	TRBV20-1	TGCAGTGCCGTTACTAGCGGGGGGCTCTATACGCAGTATTTT	CSAVTSGGLYTQYF
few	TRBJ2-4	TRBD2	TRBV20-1	TGCAGTGCTAGTGTTCGGGAGGGCCGGAACATTCAGTACTTC	CSASVREGRNIQYF
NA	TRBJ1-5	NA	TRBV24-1	TGTGCCACCAGTGATGAGGGACGTCAGCCCCAGCATTTT	CATSDEGRQPQHF
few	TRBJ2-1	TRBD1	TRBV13	TGTGCCAGCAGCGAGGGACAGGGGTTCTACAATGAGCAGTTCTTC	CASSEGQGFYNEQFF
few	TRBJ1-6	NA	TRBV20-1	TGCAGTGCTAGAGATGAAGGGGTGAATTCACCCCTCCACTTT	CSARDEGVNSPLHF
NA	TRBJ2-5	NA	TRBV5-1	TGCGCCAGCAGCCCAGGAGAGGGTGGCTTCCAAGAGACCCAGTACTTC	CASSPGEGGFQETQYF
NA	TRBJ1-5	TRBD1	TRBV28	TGTGCCAGCAGCTCCGGGACAGCCCATCAGCCCCAGCATTTT	CASSSGTAHQPQHF
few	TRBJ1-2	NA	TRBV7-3	TGTGCCAGCAGCCCTGGTATGGGTCGTGGCTACACCTTC	CASSPGMGRGYTF
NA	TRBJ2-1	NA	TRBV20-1	TGCAGTGCTAGAGACCCTACTCTCTCGGGGAATGAGCAGTTCTTC	CSARDPTLSGNEQFF
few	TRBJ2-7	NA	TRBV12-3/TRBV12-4	TGTGCCAGCAGTTTAGGGAGGGGGGGCACAGGCGGGGAGCAGTACTTC	CASSLGRGGTGGEQYF
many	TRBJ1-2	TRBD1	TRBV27	TGTGCCAGCAGTTCCTCTTACCCGGGACAGGGGGTTAACTATGGCTACACCTTC	CASSSSYPGQGVNYGYTF
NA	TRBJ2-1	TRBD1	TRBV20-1	TGCAGTGCTAGAACAGGGGGAGAGCAGTTCTTC	CSARTGGEQFF
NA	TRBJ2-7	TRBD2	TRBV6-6	TGTGCCAGCAGTCCGCGGGACTATTCAGCCTCCTACGAGCAGTACTTC	CASSPRDYSASYEQYF
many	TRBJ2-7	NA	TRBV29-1	TGCAGCGTTGAAGCGCTAGGCGAGCAGTACTTC	CSVEALGEQYF
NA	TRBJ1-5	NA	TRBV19	TGTGCCAGTAGTATTATTTCGACTTTCAATCAGCCCCAGCATTTT	CASSIISTFNQPQHF
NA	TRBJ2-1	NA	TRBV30	TGTGCCTGGAGTGTGGGGGGCTATACCTACAATGAGCAGTTCTTC	CAWSVGGYTYNEQFF
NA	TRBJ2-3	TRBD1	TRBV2	TGTGCCAGCAGTGACGCGGCAGGGGGAGATACGCAGTATTTT	CASSDAAGGDTQYF
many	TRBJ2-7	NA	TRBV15	TGTGCCACCAGCCGGGGGAACACTATGCAGTACTTC	CATSRGNTMQYF
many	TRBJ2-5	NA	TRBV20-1	TGCAGTGAGGCGGGACCCAATAAAGAGACCCAGTACTTC	CSEAGPNKETQYF
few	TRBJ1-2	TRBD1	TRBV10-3	TGTGCCATCAGTGAGAGGCCGCTTCAGGGGGGCGGCTACACCTTC	CAISERPLQGGGYTF
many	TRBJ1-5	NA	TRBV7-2	TGTGCCAGCAGCTTAGTCACCGCGGGTCAGCCCCAGCATTTT	CASSLVTAGQPQHF
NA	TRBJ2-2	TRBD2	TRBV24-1	TGTGCCACCAGTGATTCTCGGGAGGCCAACACCGGGGAGCTGTTTTTT	CATSDSREANTGELFF
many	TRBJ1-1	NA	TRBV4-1	TGCGCCAGCAGCCAAGTAGTCCGGGGGAGCACTGAAGCTTTCTTT	CASSQVVRGSTEAFF
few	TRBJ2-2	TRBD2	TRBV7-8	TGTGCCAGCAGCTTAGCTCCCTTATCGCCACTAGCGGGAGTTCCTAACACCGGGGAGCTGTTTTTT	CASSLAPLSPLAGVPNTGELFF
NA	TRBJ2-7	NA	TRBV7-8	TGTGCCAGCAGCTTAATGCGGCAGTCCTACGAGCAGTACTTC	CASSLMRQSYEQYF
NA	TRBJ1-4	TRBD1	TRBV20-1	TGCAGTGCTAGAGATCTAACAGGGGGGACAGTTAATGAAAAACTGTTTTTT	CSARDLTGGTVNEKLFF
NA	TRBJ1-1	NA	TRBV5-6	TGTGCCAGCAGCTTGGATTTTGGCGGTATGTCTGAAGCTTTCTTT	CASSLDFGGMSEAFF
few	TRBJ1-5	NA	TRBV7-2	TGTGCCAGCAGCGCAAACCTGGGTGATCAGCCCCAGCATTTT	CASSANLGDQPQHF
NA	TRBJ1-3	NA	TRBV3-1	TGTGCCAGCACCCGGGACACTACCTCTGGAAACACCATATATTTT	CASTRDTTSGNTIYF
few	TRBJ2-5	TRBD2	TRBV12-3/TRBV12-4	TGTGCCAGCAGTCCTCCCGCTAGCGGGGGGGGTCGTGAGACCCAGTACTTC	CASSPPASGGGRETQYF
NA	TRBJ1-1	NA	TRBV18	TGTGCCAGCTCACCACCGACTAGCACCATGAACACTGAAGCTTTCTTT	CASSPPTSTMNTEAFF
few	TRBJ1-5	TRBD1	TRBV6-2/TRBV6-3	TGTGCCAGCAGGCCAGGGACAGTTCAACGGCCCCAGCATTTT	CASRPGTVQRPQHF
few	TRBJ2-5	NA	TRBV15	TGTGCCACCAGCAGAGATTTGAGGGAAGAGACCCAGTACTTC	CATSRDLREETQYF
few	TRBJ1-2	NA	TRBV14	TGTGCCAGCAGCCAAAATAGAATTGGCTACACCTTC	CASSQNRIGYTF
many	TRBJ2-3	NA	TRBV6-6	TGTGCCAGCAGTTACTCGGGAATGGGGGGTCGTGCAGATACGCAGTATTTT	CASSYSGMGGRADTQYF
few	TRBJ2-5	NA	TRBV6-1	TGTGCCAGCATCAGAGGGGAATACGAGACCCAGTACTTC	CASIRGEYETQYF
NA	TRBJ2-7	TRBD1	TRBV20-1	TGCAGTGCCCTGGGACAGGTAGGAACCTACGAGCAGTACTTC	CSALGQVGTYEQYF
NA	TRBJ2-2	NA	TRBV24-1	TGTGCCACCAGAGGACTGACCGGGGAGCTGTTTTTT	CATRGLTGELFF
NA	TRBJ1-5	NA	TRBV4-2	TGTGCCAGCAGCCAAGAAGGGAAGGGATCCCTCAATCAGCCCCAGCATTTT	CASSQEGKGSLNQPQHF